The 5 T cell receptor beta chains below come from one sample, sequenced in a study of metastatic and nonmetastatic thyroid tumors. MiXCR re-clonotyped the PCR reads for TCRdb. Seen here are roughly 32,000 clones, 18% observed once, and the top ten hold about 10%. No patient received treatment before thyroid surgery. Sequencing was performed on blood. The receptors were gathered from a female donor with papillary thyroid cancer or a benign thyroid nodule (not recorded which). Some clones in this sample may be carry-over from other donors' samples.

This clone was observed a handful of times. A much larger clone is a single base away; this may be a read error. Different DNA sequences within this sample yield the same CDR3. The genes are TRBV15 and TRBJ2-5; 10 bases match TRBD2. CDR1 is LNHNV and CDR2 is YYDKDF in the germline V gene (reference sequence). The CDR3 totals 18 residues. The CDR3, as DNA: TGTGCCACCAGTAGAGTGGCCCCCGAGCGGGAGGGCCGGGAGACCCAGTACTTC. It is translated as CATSRVAPEREGRETQYF.

Ten or more counts support this clone. The chain employs TRBV6-1 and TRBJ2-3; either TRBD1 or TRBD2 may fit D (6 bases each). Trimming removed 7 bases from V and 0 bases from J, with 14 bases in between. The length of the CDR3 is 15 residues. Germline lookup yields CDR1 MNHNS and CDR2 SASEGT. CDR3 DNA sequence: TGTGCCAGCACGGGGGCTTCGACTAGCACAGATACGCAGTATTTT. As protein: CASTGASTSTDTQYF.

This clone was found many times. The rearrangement joins TRBV20-1 to TRBJ2-3; the D gene is possibly TRBD1 (5 bases). Germline CDR1 and CDR2: DFQATT and SNEGSKA (reference sequence). Trimming removed 4 bases from V and 1 base from J, with 18 bases in between. This CDR3 has 16 amino acids. CDR3 in amino acids: CSATPTVTLGTDTQYF. The CDR3 nucleotides are TGCAGTGCTACCCCGACAGTGACATTGGGCACAGATACGCAGTATTTT.

The V and J genes are TRBV20-1 and TRBJ2-2; D unclear. Trimming cost V 0 bases and J 5 bases, with 7 bases left between them. CDR3 size: 13 residues. Germline loops: CDR1 DFQATT, CDR2 SNEGSKA (reference sequence). The CDR3 region has the DNA TGCAGTGCTAGAGATCCTAATACCGGGGAGCTGTTTTTT. Its translation: CSARDPNTGELFF.

There are many counts of this clone. V is TRBV30 and J is TRBJ2-1, with 12 bases aligning to TRBD2. Per germline, CDR1 GTSNPN and CDR2 SVGIG (reference sequence). This CDR3 contains 14 residues. V was clipped by 7 bases and J by 7 bases; unmatched bases: 8. The CDR3 loop reads CASTGLAGLNEQFF. CDR3 coding DNA: TGTGCCTCGACAGGACTAGCGGGATTAAATGAGCAGTTCTTC.